These 23 T cell receptor beta chains originate from one sample sequenced in a study of shared T cell receptors in the human thymus. Method: immunoSEQ multiplex PCR; TCRdb's copy keeps in-frame clones and lacks some. The table records about 730,000 clones, over 75% of them present only once. These data are also associated with another study on human thymus T cells.

Sample: thymocytes. The source of these receptors is a girl under three years old with a congenital heart defect.

The chain joins TRBV20-1 to TRBJ1-2; 7 nucleotides match TRBD1. The CDR3 covers 11 residues. The germline V gene has CDR1 DFQATT and CDR2 SNEGSKA (reference sequence). The CDR3 coding sequence is TGCAGGGCGACAGGGAAGAATGGCTACACCTTC. Protein sequence: CRATGKNGYTF.

The chain combines TRBV19 with TRBJ2-2; 7 bases align to TRBD2. The germline gives CDR1 LNHDA, CDR2 SQIVND (reference sequence). The CDR3 contains 14 residues. Trimming took 11 bases from V and 4 from J; bases not matched to a gene: 10. The DNA of the CDR3 is TGTGCCGGACGAAGGTGGGGGGGCACCGGGGAGCTGTTTTTT. It encodes CAGRRWGGTGELFF.

The rearrangement uses TRBV14 and TRBJ2-3, with 13 positions matching TRBD2. Germline V CDR1 and CDR2: SGHDN, FVKESK. The CDR3 length is 20 residues. J lost 5 bases, V lost 3 bases, and 17 bases had no gene match. The CDR3 DNA sequence: TGTGCCAGCAGCCAGGACGATGGGACTAGCGGGGACCTCCACGGAGATACGCAGTATTTT. Translated, it gives CASSQDDGTSGDLHGDTQYF.

The chain links TRBV7-9 to TRBJ2-7; a weak D match, TRBD1 (7 bases). There are 13 residues in the CDR3. Germline V gives CDR1 SEHNR, CDR2 FQNEAQ (reference sequence). V lost 6 bases to trimming and J lost 4 bases, with 13 bases between them. CDR3 region: CASSRQGGYEQYF. CDR3 in DNA: TGTGCCAGCAGTCGACAGGGAGGTTACGAGCAGTACTTC.

The V gene is TRBV19, the J gene TRBJ1-2; 9 positions match TRBD1. With V trimmed by 1 base and J by 6 bases, 9 bases remained unmatched. CDR1 is LNHDA, CDR2 SQIVND, per germline (reference sequence). This CDR3 has 16 amino acids. CDR3 coding DNA: TGTGCCAGTAGTATAGCTGAGACAGGGGGTAAAGATGGCTACACCTTC. It translates to CASSIAETGGKDGYTF.

This clone showed up just once. The chain is built from TRBV5-4 and TRBJ1-1; tentatively, D is TRBD1 (5 bases). Germline CDR1 is SGHNT and CDR2 is YYREEE (reference sequence). V was shortened by 0 bases and J by 5 bases, with 17 bases between the two germline ends. The CDR3 loop spans 16 amino acids. The CDR3 spells CASSLDRVGAFTEAFF. DNA for the CDR3: TGTGCCAGCAGCTTGGATCGGGTAGGGGCTTTTACTGAAGCTTTCTTT.

The chain joins TRBV7-6 to TRBJ2-7; D is unresolved. The CDR3 has 12 amino acids. Germline V gene data show CDR1 as SGHVS and CDR2 as FNYEAQ. The germline V and J ends were trimmed by 1 base and 6 bases, with 7 bases remaining between them. CDR3 sequence reads: CASSLGSSEQYF. For the CDR3, the DNA is TGTGCCAGCAGCTTAGGGAGTAGCGAGCAGTACTTC.

J is TRBJ2-2 and V is TRBV2; maybe TRBD2 (5 bases). V was shortened by 8 bases and J by 3 bases, with 22 bases between the two germline ends. Germline V gene sequence: CDR1 SNHLY, CDR2 FYNNEI. The CDR3 spans 17 residues. The CDR3 region has the DNA TGTGCCAGCTCCGCGGGCCATGGGCTGGGTTACACCGGGGAGCTGTTTTTT. This translates into CASSAGHGLGYTGELFF.

This clone was seen a few times. The chain has TRBV19 and TRBJ2-7; 14 nucleotides align to TRBD2. Germline V lookup: CDR1 LNHDA, CDR2 SQIVND (reference sequence). The CDR3 spans 15 residues. Trimming removed 5 bases from V and 3 bases from J; junction bases left unmatched: 3. CDR3 in DNA: TGTGCCAGTAGTCCCGGGACTAGCGGGGGCTACGAGCAGTACTTC. Its translation: CASSPGTSGGYEQYF.

This chain connects TRBV4-2 to TRBJ2-1, with 9 bases identical to TRBD2. The V gene end was trimmed by 1 base and the J gene end by 5 bases; junction bases not matched to a gene: 9. Per the germline V gene, CDR1 is LGHNA and CDR2 is YNFKEQ. This CDR3 has 17 amino acids. The CDR3 loop reads CASSQVRPAGGNNEQFF. The CDR3 nucleotides read TGTGCCAGCAGCCAAGTACGACCTGCGGGGGGGAACAATGAGCAGTTCTTC.

The DNA of the CDR3 is TGTGCCAGCTCCTCAAGGAGGGGGGGCCGAGACTACGAGCAGTACTTC. The encoded protein is CASSSRRGGRDYEQYF. The chain carries TRBV18 and TRBJ2-7, with a weak D call TRBD2 (7 bases). The V gene's germline CDR1 is KGHSH and CDR2 LQKENI. V was trimmed by 6 bases and J by 3 bases, leaving 21 bases between them. The CDR3 is 16 amino acids.

The chain has TRBV19 and TRBJ1-2; tentatively, D is TRBD1 (5 bases). The CDR3 is 14 amino acids. The ends were cut back, 7 bases at V and 0 bases at J, with 12 bases in the middle. In germline, CDR1 is LNHDA, CDR2 SQIVND (reference sequence). The CDR3 DNA is TGTGCCAGTACTCGACAGACCCCTAACTATGGCTACACCTTC. Translation: CASTRQTPNYGYTF.

The count of this clone is one. The chain recombines TRBV20-1 with TRBJ1-1; D is undetermined. V was shortened by 3 bases and J by 10 bases, with 6 bases between the two germline ends. Germline lookup yields CDR1 DFQATT and CDR2 SNEGSKA (reference sequence). This CDR3 region has 9 residues. CDR3 amino acids: CSASFGAFF. The CDR3 DNA is TGCAGTGCTAGTTTCGGAGCTTTCTTT.

V usage is TRBV27 and J usage is TRBJ2-7; 7 bases align to TRBD1. The V segment lost 5 bases and the J segment 3 bases; nucleotides outside the gene matches: 7. The CDR3 runs to 14 residues. CDR1 and CDR2 from the germline V gene are MNHEY and SMNVEV (reference sequence). CDR3 bases: TGTGCCAGCAGTCCCCCCGGACAGGACTACGAGCAGTACTTC. Its protein is CASSPPGQDYEQYF.

As regards this clone: Distinct nucleotide sequences in the sample also encode this CDR3. The V and J genes are TRBV6-1 and TRBJ1-1; D possibly corresponds to TRBD1 (5 bases). This CDR3 region has 13 residues. V gave up 4 bases and J gave up 5 bases, with 11 bases separating them. CDR1 and CDR2 from the germline V gene are MNHNS and SASEGT. CDR3 coding DNA: TGTGCCAGCAGTGTGAGTGGGGGGACTGAAGCTTTCTTT. Translation: CASSVSGGTEAFF.

V gene TRBV5-1 combines with J gene TRBJ2-7; 7 nucleotides align to TRBD1. Germline lookup yields CDR1 SGHRS and CDR2 YFSETQ. The CDR3 contains 15 residues. Germline trimming cut 2 bases from V and 2 bases from J; bases unmatched to any gene: 7. The CDR3 here is CASSLITGQTYEQYF. DNA for the CDR3: TGCGCCAGCAGCTTAATCACGGGACAGACCTACGAGCAGTACTTC.

Details on this clone: This sample includes further DNA sequences coding for the same CDR3. The chain is built from TRBV5-1 and TRBJ1-2, with a tentative D call TRBD1 (6 bases). There are 13 residues in the CDR3. The germline CDR1 and CDR2 sequences are SGHRS and YFSETQ. Trimming shortened V by 4 bases and J by 4 bases, and 11 bases separated the two germline ends. CDR3 nucleotide sequence: TGCGCCAGCAGCCCCGACAGGTCCTATGGCTACACCTTC. Translation: CASSPDRSYGYTF. The whole variable domain, remainder taken from reference TRBV5-1 and TRBJ1-2, is KAGVTQTPRYLIKTRGQQVTLSCSPISGHRSVSWYQQTPGQGLQFLFEYFSETQRNKGNFPGRFSGRQFSNSRSEMNVSTLELGDSALYLCASSPDRSYGYTFGSGTRLTVV.

The V gene is TRBV5-1, the J gene TRBJ1-5; TRBD1 matches at 9 bases. Germline trimming cut 9 bases from V and 2 bases from J; bases unmatched to any gene: 6. This CDR3 region has 14 residues. Germline assignment: CDR1 SGHRS and CDR2 YFSETQ. CDR3 sequence: CANKDRGCNQPQHF. The CDR3 nucleotides are TGCGCCAACAAGGACAGGGGTTGCAATCAGCCCCAGCATTTT.

The chain carries TRBV6-5 and TRBJ2-3; 8 nucleotides agree with TRBD1. This CDR3 comprises 16 residues. Germline CDR1 is MNHEY and CDR2 is SVGAGI. The trim removed 4 bases at V and 6 bases at J, leaving 12 bases unmatched. The CDR3 loop is CASSSFNRGVGDTQYF. CDR3 coding DNA: TGTGCCAGCAGTTCTTTTAACAGGGGGGTGGGGGATACGCAGTATTTT.

V usage is TRBV7-4 and J usage is TRBJ2-2, with D possibly being TRBD2 (6 bases). The length of the CDR3 is 16 residues. Trimming removed 5 bases at V and 1 base at J, with 14 bases between. The germline V gene encodes CDR1 SGHVT and CDR2 SQSDAQ. The CDR3 region has the DNA TGTGCCAGCAGCCGCACCGGGGGAATGAACACCGGGGAGCTGTTTTTT. Amino acid sequence: CASSRTGGMNTGELFF.

The chain joins TRBV6-6 to TRBJ1-4; TRBD1 matches at 7 bases. The J segment lost 8 bases and the V segment lost 8 bases, leaving 5 bases of the junction unmatched. Germline CDR1 is MNHNY and CDR2 is SVGAGI (reference sequence). The CDR3 is 12 residues long. CDR3: CASRQGQEKLFF. CDR3 coding DNA: TGTGCCAGCCGACAGGGACAAGAAAAACTGTTTTTT.

For this clone: Other DNA sequences within the sample encode an identical CDR3. The gene calls are TRBV29-1 and TRBJ2-7; TRBD2 is a possible D gene (6 bases). Trimming shortened V by 4 bases and J by 0 bases, and 10 bases separated the two germline ends. There are 13 residues in the CDR3. Germline CDR1 reads SQVTM; CDR2 reads ANQGSEA. CDR3 in amino acids: CSVAGGSSYEQYF. In DNA form, the CDR3 reads TGCAGCGTTGCCGGGGGATCCTCCTACGAGCAGTACTTC.

This clone was seen a single time. The chain combines TRBV7-2 with TRBJ1-4, with TRBD1 matching over 10 bases. V was pared by 1 base and J by 0 bases, with 2 bases of the junction left unmatched. Germline CDR1 and CDR2: SGHTA and FQGNSA. This CDR3 spans 17 amino acids. CDR3 loop: CASSLGDRGTTNEKLFF. Written as DNA, the CDR3 is TGTGCCAGCAGCTTAGGGGACAGGGGAACAACTAATGAAAAACTGTTTTTT.